The text below deals with one T cell receptor beta chain. What it recognizes is unknown. V was pared by 4 bases and J by 8 bases, with 14 bases between. The germline gives CDR1 SQVTM, CDR2 ANQGSEA. The CDR3 has 13 amino acids. This sample was taken from a study of T cells in localized non-small cell lung cancer. Study-wide findings and caveats: Measurement of T cell clonality placed uninvolved adjacent lung highest, above the level in tumor. Adjacent lung held a median about 57 of the top 100 tumor clones.

The data were produced by immunoSEQ multiplex PCR, yet TCRdb's version contains in-frame clones alone and is incomplete. The sample holds some 25,000 clones, 65% to 90% seen once. The sample in question was peripheral blood, obtained before any cancer treatment. This receptor was taken from a female donor older than 55 with stage I lung adenocarcinoma. The chain joins TRBV29-1 to TRBJ1-4, with D perhaps matching TRBD1 (6 bases). CDR3 loop: CSVVVGAEEKLFF. The CDR3 DNA follows: TGCAGCGTTGTTGTGGGGGCAGAAGAAAAACTGTTTTTT.